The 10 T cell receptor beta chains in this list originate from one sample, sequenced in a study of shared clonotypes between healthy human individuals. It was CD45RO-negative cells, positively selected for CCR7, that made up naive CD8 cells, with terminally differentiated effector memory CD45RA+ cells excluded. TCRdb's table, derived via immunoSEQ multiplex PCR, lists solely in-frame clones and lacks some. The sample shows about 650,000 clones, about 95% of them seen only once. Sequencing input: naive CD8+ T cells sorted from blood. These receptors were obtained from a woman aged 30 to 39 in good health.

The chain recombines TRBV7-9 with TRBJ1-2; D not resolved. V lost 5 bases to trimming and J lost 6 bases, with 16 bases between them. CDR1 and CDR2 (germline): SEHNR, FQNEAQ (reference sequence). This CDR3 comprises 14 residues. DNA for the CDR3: TGTGCCAGCAGCCCAAATACACGCGGGCATGGCTACACCTTC. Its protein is CASSPNTRGHGYTF.

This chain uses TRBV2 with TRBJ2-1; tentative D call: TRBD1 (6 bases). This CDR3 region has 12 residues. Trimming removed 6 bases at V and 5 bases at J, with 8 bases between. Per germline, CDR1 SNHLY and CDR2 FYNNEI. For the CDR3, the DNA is TGTGCCAGCAGGGGGGACAACAATGAGCAGTTCTTC. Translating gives CASRGDNNEQFF.

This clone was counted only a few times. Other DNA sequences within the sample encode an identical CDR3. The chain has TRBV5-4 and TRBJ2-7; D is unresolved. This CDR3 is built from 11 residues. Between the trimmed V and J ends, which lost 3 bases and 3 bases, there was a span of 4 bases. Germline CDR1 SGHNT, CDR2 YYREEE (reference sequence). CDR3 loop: CASSSDYEQYF. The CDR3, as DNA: TGTGCCAGCAGCTCGGACTACGAGCAGTACTTC.

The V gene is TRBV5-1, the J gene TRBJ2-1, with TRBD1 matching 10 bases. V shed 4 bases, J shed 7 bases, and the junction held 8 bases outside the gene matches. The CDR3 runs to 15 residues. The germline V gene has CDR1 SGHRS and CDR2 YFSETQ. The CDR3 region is CASSDDPGQGNEQFF. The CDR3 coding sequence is TGCGCCAGCAGCGATGACCCGGGACAGGGGAATGAGCAGTTCTTC.

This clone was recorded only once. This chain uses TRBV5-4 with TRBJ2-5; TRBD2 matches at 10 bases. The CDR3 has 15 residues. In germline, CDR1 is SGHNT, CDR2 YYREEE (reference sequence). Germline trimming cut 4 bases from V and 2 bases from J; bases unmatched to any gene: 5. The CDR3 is CASSPGLAAQETQYF. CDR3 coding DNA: TGTGCCAGCAGCCCCGGACTAGCGGCGCAAGAGACCCAGTACTTC.

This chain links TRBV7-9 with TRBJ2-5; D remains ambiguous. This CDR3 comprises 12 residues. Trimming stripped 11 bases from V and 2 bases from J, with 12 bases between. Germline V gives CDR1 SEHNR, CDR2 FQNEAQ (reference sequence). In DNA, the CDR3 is TGTGCCTTCGGCGGAAATCAAGAGACCCAGTACTTC. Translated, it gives CAFGGNQETQYF.

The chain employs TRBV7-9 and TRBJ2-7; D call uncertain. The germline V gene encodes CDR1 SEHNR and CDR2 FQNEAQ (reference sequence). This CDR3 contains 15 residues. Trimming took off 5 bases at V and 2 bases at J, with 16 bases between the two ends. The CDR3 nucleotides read TGTGCCAGCAGCGATACAGTCGGCCCGACCTACGAGCAGTACTTC. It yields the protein CASSDTVGPTYEQYF.

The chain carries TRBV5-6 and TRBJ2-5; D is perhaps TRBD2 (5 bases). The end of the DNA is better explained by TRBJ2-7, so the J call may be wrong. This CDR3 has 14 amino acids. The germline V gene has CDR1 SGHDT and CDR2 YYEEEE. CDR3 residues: CASSWGVGAYEQYF. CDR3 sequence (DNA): TGTGCCAGCAGCTGGGGAGTGGGAGCCTACGAGCAGTACTTC.

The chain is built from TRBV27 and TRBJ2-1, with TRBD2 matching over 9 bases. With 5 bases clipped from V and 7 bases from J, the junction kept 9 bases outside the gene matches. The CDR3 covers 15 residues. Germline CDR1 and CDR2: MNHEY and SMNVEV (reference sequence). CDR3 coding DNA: TGTGCCAGCAGTACACTAGCGGGCCCCTTGAATGAGCAGTTCTTC. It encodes CASSTLAGPLNEQFF.

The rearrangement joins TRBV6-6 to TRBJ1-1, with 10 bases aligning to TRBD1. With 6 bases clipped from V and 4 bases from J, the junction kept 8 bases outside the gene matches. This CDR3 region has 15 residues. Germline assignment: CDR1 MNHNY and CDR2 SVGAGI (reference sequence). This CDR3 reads CASSFGTGDSTEAFF. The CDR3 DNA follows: TGTGCCAGCAGCTTCGGGACAGGGGATTCCACTGAAGCTTTCTTT.